This T cell receptor beta chain was recorded in a study of T cell responses to AZD1222 COVID-19 vaccine. The CDR3 extends over 14 amino acids. Trimming removed 5 bases at V and 5 bases at J, with 14 bases between. Germline CDR1 and CDR2: MNHEY and SVGAGI. Study-wide points: Regions 160-218 and 743-854 dominated among vaccine-associated CD4 TCRs spanning spike. Seropositivity was recorded at baseline in only 6 or 7 AZD1222 recipients. Sampling that yielded the repertoires occurred only after the peak T cell response.

Some clones are missing from TCRdb's copy, which holds only in-frame ones; the method was immunoSEQ multiplex PCR. The table has around 58,000 clones, 70% to 90% seen once. Doses given second, at about 4 or about 12 weeks, were pooled. With respect to this clone: Its cognate antigen is unknown.

The chain has TRBV6-5 and TRBJ2-3; TRBD2 might be the D (6 bases). This receptor was identified in an adult who received the AZD1222 COVID-19 vaccine. Sequences were derived from peripheral blood, sampled 28 days after the second AZD1222 dose. CDR3 sequence: CASSPETSLDTQYF. Written as DNA, the CDR3 is TGTGCCAGCAGTCCCGAGACTAGTTTAGATACGCAGTATTTT.